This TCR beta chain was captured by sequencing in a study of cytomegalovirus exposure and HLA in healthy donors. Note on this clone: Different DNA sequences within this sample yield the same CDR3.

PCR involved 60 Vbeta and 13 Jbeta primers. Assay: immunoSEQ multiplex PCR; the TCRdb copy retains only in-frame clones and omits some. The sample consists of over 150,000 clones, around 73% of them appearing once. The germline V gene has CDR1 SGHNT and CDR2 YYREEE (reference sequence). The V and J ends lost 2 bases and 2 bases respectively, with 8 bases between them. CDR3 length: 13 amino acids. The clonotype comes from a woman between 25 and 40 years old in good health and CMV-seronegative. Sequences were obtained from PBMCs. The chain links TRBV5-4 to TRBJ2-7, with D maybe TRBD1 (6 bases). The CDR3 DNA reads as TGTGCCAGCAGCTTACAGGGTCCCTACGAGCAGTACTTC. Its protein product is CASSLQGPYEQYF.